One sample yielded the 9 T cell receptor beta chains listed below, sequenced in a study of cytomegalovirus exposure and HLA in healthy donors. Amplification used 60 Vbeta primers and 13 Jbeta primers. Profiling relied on immunoSEQ multiplex PCR, and the TCRdb table lists in-frame clones only, not all of them. Seen here are more than 100,000 clones, around 78% observed once, and the top ten hold less than 2%. Material for sequencing was PBMCs. Receptors originate from a female donor in good health and CMV-seropositive.

The chain carries TRBV6-4 and TRBJ1-2; TRBD1 aligns across 8 bases. Germline values: CDR1 MRHNA, CDR2 SNTAGT. The length of the CDR3 is 15 residues. Losses at the gene ends were 5 bases for V and 4 bases for J; bases not matched to a gene: 9. The CDR3 loop reads CASSPDFTGGYGYTF. The CDR3 DNA is TGTGCCAGCAGTCCCGATTTCACAGGGGGCTATGGCTACACCTTC.

V gene TRBV5-1 combines with J gene TRBJ1-3; tentative D call: TRBD1 (5 bases). The CDR3 is 16 amino acids. CDR1 and CDR2 from the germline V gene are SGHRS and YFSETQ. The germline V and J ends were trimmed by 4 bases and 2 bases, with 16 bases remaining between them. The CDR3 DNA reads as TGCGCCAGCAGCCTCCAACAGGCGTCCACTGGAAACACCATATATTTT. Translation gives CASSLQQASTGNTIYF.

This chain joins TRBV5-6 and TRBJ1-5; D gene uncertain. Germline V gene sequence: CDR1 SGHDT, CDR2 YYEEEE. This CDR3 has 16 amino acids. The V end was cut by 2 bases, the J end by 0 bases, with 12 bases between. CDR3 sequence reads: CASSLGWQVSNQPQHF. The CDR3 DNA reads as TGTGCCAGCAGCTTAGGCTGGCAGGTTAGCAATCAGCCCCAGCATTTT.

J is TRBJ1-2 and V is TRBV5-1; D not resolved. CDR1 is SGHRS and CDR2 is YFSETQ in the germline V gene. Deletions cut 3 bases from V and 8 bases from J, with 17 bases between. The CDR3 length is 14 residues. The CDR3 nucleotides are TGCGCCAGCAGCTACGAATGGACGGCGGGCGGCTACACCTTC. It specifies CASSYEWTAGGYTF.

In this sample, this clone turned up once. This chain connects TRBV16 to TRBJ2-7, with TRBD2 as a possible D gene (5 bases). The V gene lost 0 bases and the J gene lost 7 bases, with 13 bases spanning the gap. The CDR3 spans 14 residues. Germline V CDR1 and CDR2: KGHSY, FQNENV. CDR3 DNA: TGTGCCAGCAGCCAATCCCCGGGGTTAGGGGAGCAGTACTTC. Protein product: CASSQSPGLGEQYF.

This clone has only a few counts. The genes are TRBV13 and TRBJ2-1; D gene unclear. Germline CDR1 and CDR2: PRHDT and FYEKMQ (reference sequence). Deletions cut 0 bases from V and 6 bases from J, with 9 bases between. This CDR3 has 14 amino acids. Written as DNA, the CDR3 is TGTGCCAGCAGCTTAGGATCAAGCCGCAATGAGCAGTTCTTC. This gives the protein CASSLGSSRNEQFF.

The chain employs TRBV6-6 and TRBJ2-5; the D gene is possibly TRBD1 (6 bases). Germline-derived CDR1 and CDR2 are MNHNY and SVGAGI (reference sequence). With 7 bases removed from V and 1 base from J, the gap between germline ends came to 10 bases. The CDR3 length is 13 residues. The CDR3 spells CASIRDIQETQYF. CDR3 DNA: TGTGCCAGCATCCGGGACATCCAAGAGACCCAGTACTTC.

The chain combines TRBV5-6 with TRBJ2-1; no reliable D call. V lost 4 bases, J lost 4 bases, and 15 bases lay in between. This CDR3 is 15 amino acids long. Germline V gene sequence: CDR1 SGHDT, CDR2 YYEEEE. In DNA, the CDR3 is TGTGCCAGCAGCCTTTACTCCACCACTTACAATGAGCAGTTCTTC. The encoded protein is CASSLYSTTYNEQFF.

V usage is TRBV7-9 and J usage is TRBJ2-7; TRBD2 agrees at 12 bases. The V gene's germline CDR1 is SEHNR and CDR2 FQNEAQ (reference sequence). The V and J ends lost 1 base and 2 bases, in that order; junction bases with no gene match: 0. The length of the CDR3 is 15 residues. This chain's CDR3 is CASSLGTSGTYEQYF. CDR3 bases: TGTGCCAGCAGCTTAGGGACTAGCGGGACCTACGAGCAGTACTTC.